The rows below give T cell receptor beta chains drawn from one sample of a study of CD4 T cells in relation to SARS-CoV-2 and coronaviruses. Libraries were prepared by immunoSEQ multiplex PCR; TCRdb keeps only in-frame clonotypes and omits some of them. The profile covers about 65,000 clones, with around 87% appearing a single time and about 1.6% taken by the ten largest. What was sequenced was memory CD4+ T cells from PBMCs. Source of these receptors: a human donor in good health. Both conserved end residues are part of each CDR3. D genes are given only for firm matches. Some rows have no size entry. The others give once, few or many, or a class for an expanded clone.

d_call: .
j_call: TRBJ2-7
v_call: TRBV12-3/TRBV12-4
clone_size: .
cdr3_nt: TGTGCCAGCAGCATACTTTCCTACGAGCAGTACTTC
cdr3_aa: CASSILSYEQYF

d_call: .
j_call: TRBJ1-6
v_call: TRBV5-1
clone_size: .
cdr3_nt: TGCGCCAGCAGCTTGGAACAGGGAAGGTCACCCCTCCACTTT
cdr3_aa: CASSLEQGRSPLHF

d_call: TRBD1
j_call: TRBJ1-1
v_call: TRBV3-1/TRBV3-2
clone_size: .
cdr3_nt: TGTGCCAGCAGCCAAGACTCGGGACAGCCCTTCTTT
cdr3_aa: CASSQDSGQPFF

d_call: TRBD1
j_call: TRBJ1-1
v_call: TRBV5-4
clone_size: .
cdr3_nt: TGTGCCAGCAGCCCGTCGCCCGGGACAGGGAACACTGAAGCTTTCTTT
cdr3_aa: CASSPSPGTGNTEAFF

d_call: .
j_call: TRBJ1-1
v_call: TRBV18
clone_size: .
cdr3_nt: TGTGCCAGCTCTCCCACGCCCCCGACAGGTATTTACACTGAAGCTTTCTTT
cdr3_aa: CASSPTPPTGIYTEAFF

d_call: .
j_call: TRBJ1-4
v_call: TRBV18
clone_size: .
cdr3_nt: TGTGCCAGCTCACCCCCAGGGGAGGGTGGTGAAAAACTGTTTTTT
cdr3_aa: CASSPPGEGGEKLFF

d_call: .
j_call: TRBJ1-1
v_call: TRBV5-4
clone_size: .
cdr3_nt: TGTGCCAGCAGCCTCATGGGACGGGAAGCTTTCTTT
cdr3_aa: CASSLMGREAFF

d_call: TRBD1
j_call: TRBJ2-5
v_call: TRBV29-1
clone_size: .
cdr3_nt: TGCAGCGTTGTGAGGACAGGGATCCAAGAGACCCAGTACTTC
cdr3_aa: CSVVRTGIQETQYF

d_call: TRBD2
j_call: TRBJ2-3
v_call: TRBV19
clone_size: few
cdr3_nt: TGTGCCAGTAAGAAGGGACTAGCGGGGGCAGATACGCAGTATTTT
cdr3_aa: CASKKGLAGADTQYF

d_call: .
j_call: TRBJ2-7
v_call: TRBV6-5
clone_size: .
cdr3_nt: TGTGCCAGCAGTTACAGGAGGGAGCAGGGCTACGAGCAGTACTTC
cdr3_aa: CASSYRREQGYEQYF

d_call: TRBD2
j_call: TRBJ2-2
v_call: TRBV28
clone_size: .
cdr3_nt: TGTGCCAGCAGCTCTAGCGGGGGAACCGGGGAGCTGTTTTTT
cdr3_aa: CASSSSGGTGELFF

d_call: .
j_call: TRBJ1-5
v_call: TRBV29-1
clone_size: .
cdr3_nt: TGCAGCGTTGTTACCGGGACAAACCAGCCCCAGCATTTT
cdr3_aa: CSVVTGTNQPQHF

d_call: .
j_call: TRBJ1-2
v_call: TRBV24-1
clone_size: .
cdr3_nt: TGTGCCACCCAAGAGGGAGAGCGGGGAGAAGGCTACACCTTC
cdr3_aa: CATQEGERGEGYTF

d_call: .
j_call: TRBJ2-2
v_call: TRBV7-8
clone_size: .
cdr3_nt: TGTGCCAGCAGCTTACTTACCCCAGGGGGGCAGACCGGGGAGCTGTTTTTT
cdr3_aa: CASSLLTPGGQTGELFF

d_call: .
j_call: TRBJ1-2
v_call: TRBV2
clone_size: .
cdr3_nt: TGTGCCAGCTGCGACAGCTACTATGGCTACACCTTC
cdr3_aa: CASCDSYYGYTF

d_call: TRBD1
j_call: TRBJ1-4
v_call: TRBV5-1
clone_size: .
cdr3_nt: TGCGCCAGCAGCTTGACAGGGGAGGGTGAAAAACTGTTTTTT
cdr3_aa: CASSLTGEGEKLFF

d_call: TRBD2
j_call: TRBJ2-3
v_call: TRBV29-1
clone_size: .
cdr3_nt: TGCAGCGTGGGAGCGGGGGATCCAGATACGCAGTATTTT
cdr3_aa: CSVGAGDPDTQYF

d_call: TRBD1
j_call: TRBJ2-7
v_call: TRBV7-6
clone_size: .
cdr3_nt: TGTGCCAGCAGCCGAACGGGACAGGGGTTCTCCTACGAGCAGTACTTC
cdr3_aa: CASSRTGQGFSYEQYF

d_call: .
j_call: TRBJ1-5
v_call: TRBV11-3
clone_size: .
cdr3_nt: TGTGCCAGCAGCTTTACGGGGAATCAGCCCCAGCATTTT
cdr3_aa: CASSFTGNQPQHF

d_call: TRBD1
j_call: TRBJ1-3
v_call: TRBV4-3
clone_size: .
cdr3_nt: TGCGCCAGCAGCCAAGTCCTAGGACAGGGAGGTGGAAACACCATATATTTT
cdr3_aa: CASSQVLGQGGGNTIYF

d_call: .
j_call: TRBJ2-2
v_call: TRBV7-3
clone_size: .
cdr3_nt: TGTGCCAGCAGCTTGCGAGACGGGGAGCTGTTTTTT
cdr3_aa: CASSLRDGELFF

d_call: .
j_call: TRBJ2-7
v_call: TRBV7-2
clone_size: .
cdr3_nt: TGTGCCAGCAGCTCCAGGGGATCCTACGAGCAGTACTTC
cdr3_aa: CASSSRGSYEQYF

d_call: TRBD2
j_call: TRBJ2-1
v_call: TRBV2
clone_size: .
cdr3_nt: TGTGCCAGCAGTGGGGAAGCGGGGGGGTACAATGAGCAGTTCTTC
cdr3_aa: CASSGEAGGYNEQFF

d_call: .
j_call: TRBJ2-3
v_call: TRBV6-2/TRBV6-3
clone_size: .
cdr3_nt: TGTGCCAGCAGTTACCAAGTCCTGTCAGATACGCAGTATTTT
cdr3_aa: CASSYQVLSDTQYF

d_call: TRBD1
j_call: TRBJ2-7
v_call: TRBV18
clone_size: .
cdr3_nt: TGTGCCAGCTCACCTGGGACAGGCTTGGTCCACGAGCAGTACTTC
cdr3_aa: CASSPGTGLVHEQYF

d_call: .
j_call: TRBJ2-3
v_call: TRBV29-1
clone_size: .
cdr3_nt: TGCAGCGCCGGTGGGGGGAGAGCAGATACGCAGTATTTT
cdr3_aa: CSAGGGRADTQYF

d_call: .
j_call: TRBJ2-7
v_call: TRBV27
clone_size: .
cdr3_nt: TGTGCCAGCAGTTCCTCTTGGGGTTACGAGCAGTACTTC
cdr3_aa: CASSSSWGYEQYF

d_call: .
j_call: TRBJ1-6
v_call: TRBV27
clone_size: .
cdr3_nt: TGTGCCAGCACCCCTCGGGGGGACTCCTATAATTCACCCCTCCACTTT
cdr3_aa: CASTPRGDSYNSPLHF